A single TCR beta chain is shown here with its context. The record originates from a study of blood T cell repertoires in COVID-19. V lost 7 bases, J lost 9 bases, and 4 bases stayed unmatched. This CDR3 is 13 amino acids long. The germline V gene has CDR1 SNHLY and CDR2 FYNNEI. The data were produced by immunoSEQ multiplex PCR, yet TCRdb's version contains in-frame clones alone and is incomplete. The sample carries more than 80,000 clones, 86% recorded once. Material for sequencing was peripheral blood. The TCR originated in a man older than 75 with acute or convalescent COVID-19. The chain carries TRBV2 and TRBJ1-6; 9 nucleotides align to TRBD1. The CDR3 loop reads CASNPDRGSPLHF. The CDR3 DNA reads TGTGCCAGCAACCCGGACAGGGGTTCACCCCTCCACTTT.